The sequence of this TCR beta chain was determined in a study of T cell repertoires in cytomegalovirus infection. At the level of the study: An indication of both CMV infection and matching HLA type came from public TCR beta signatures.

For this clonotype: Antigen unknown.

V dropped 2 bases and J dropped 6 bases, with 11 bases sitting between them. Germline V gene lookup returns CDR1 MNHEY and CDR2 SVGAGI. This CDR3 region has 13 residues. Findings and limits, study-wide: Dominating the ex vivo response were TCR beta clonotypes that were CMV-specific and HLA-C-restricted. Carriers of CMV plus the relevant HLA were identified by cumulative public TCR beta family frequency.

One entry per CDR3 protein, called by TCRdb with MiXCR from the reads. The sample holds around 530,000 distinct CDR3 sequences; 16% are singletons and the top ten take 20% to 30%. The source of this sequence is a human donor in good health (CMV status not recorded). Some clones in this sample may be carry-over from other donors' samples. The rearrangement joins TRBV6-5 to TRBJ2-7; D gene uncertain. The material sequenced was CD8+ T cells from PBMCs. DNA for the CDR3: TGTGCCAGCAGTTACAACCGTTATGGCGAGCAGTACTTC. Translation: CASSYNRYGEQYF.